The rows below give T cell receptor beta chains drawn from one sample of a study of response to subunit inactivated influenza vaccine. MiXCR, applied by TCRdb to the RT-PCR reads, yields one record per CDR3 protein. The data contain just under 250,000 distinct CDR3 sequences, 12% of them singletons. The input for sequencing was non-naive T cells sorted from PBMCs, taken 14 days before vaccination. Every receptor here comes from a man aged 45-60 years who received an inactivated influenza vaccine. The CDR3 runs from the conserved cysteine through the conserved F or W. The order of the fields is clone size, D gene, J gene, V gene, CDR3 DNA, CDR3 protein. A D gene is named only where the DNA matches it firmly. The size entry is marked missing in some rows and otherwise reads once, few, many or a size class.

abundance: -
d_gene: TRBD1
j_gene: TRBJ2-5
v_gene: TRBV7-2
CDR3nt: TGTGTCAGCAAGCCCCAACAGGGGTCTCGAGAGACCCAGTACTTC
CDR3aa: CVSKPQQGSRETQYF

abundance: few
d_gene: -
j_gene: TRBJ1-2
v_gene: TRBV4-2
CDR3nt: TGTGCCAGCAGCCAAGATCCCACCGGGTTGGCCTATGGCTACACCTTC
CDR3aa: CASSQDPTGLAYGYTF

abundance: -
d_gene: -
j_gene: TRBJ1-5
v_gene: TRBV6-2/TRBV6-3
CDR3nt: TGTGCCAGCAGTTTCCGGGACGGAACGGATCAGCCCCAGCATTTT
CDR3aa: CASSFRDGTDQPQHF

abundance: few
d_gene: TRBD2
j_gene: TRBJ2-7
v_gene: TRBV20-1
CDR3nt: TGCAGTGCTAGCTCGGGAGGGCCCGACGAGCAGTACTTC
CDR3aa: CSASSGGPDEQYF

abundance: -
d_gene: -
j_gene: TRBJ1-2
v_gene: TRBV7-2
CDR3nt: TGTGCCAGCAGCCTCCTCCTCAAGAGTAAGTATGGCTACACCTTC
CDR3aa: CASSLLLKSKYGYTF

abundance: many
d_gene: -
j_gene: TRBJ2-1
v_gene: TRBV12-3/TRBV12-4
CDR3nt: TGTGCCAGCAGTCCCTCGGATTTCTACAATGAGCAGTTCTTC
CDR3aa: CASSPSDFYNEQFF

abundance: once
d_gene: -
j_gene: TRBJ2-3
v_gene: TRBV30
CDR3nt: TGTGCCTGGAGCAAAATCGGAACCCCAGATACGCAGTATTTT
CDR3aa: CAWSKIGTPDTQYF

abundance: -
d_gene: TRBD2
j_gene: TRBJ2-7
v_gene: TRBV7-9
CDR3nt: TGTGCCAGCAGCTTAGAAGCGGGAGGGCTGTACTTC
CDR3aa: CASSLEAGGLYF

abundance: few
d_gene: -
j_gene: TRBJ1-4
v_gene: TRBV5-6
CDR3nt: TGTGCCAGCAGCCCCCAGGGGTTGTGGGAAAAACTGTTTTTT
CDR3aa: CASSPQGLWEKLFF

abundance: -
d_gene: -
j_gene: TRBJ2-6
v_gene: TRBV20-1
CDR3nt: TGCAGTGCCCCCCGTGTTTCCAACGTCCTGACTTTC
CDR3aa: CSAPRVSNVLTF

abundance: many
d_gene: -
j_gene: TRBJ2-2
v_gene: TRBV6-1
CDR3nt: TGTGCCAGCGGGAGAGTTGCCACCGGGGAGCTGTTTTTT
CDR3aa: CASGRVATGELFF

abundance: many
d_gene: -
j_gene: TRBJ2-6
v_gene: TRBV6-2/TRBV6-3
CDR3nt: TGTGCCAGCAGTTACTCGATACCAAGGGTACCCCCTTCTGGGGCCAACGTCCTGACTTTC
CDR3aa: CASSYSIPRVPPSGANVLTF

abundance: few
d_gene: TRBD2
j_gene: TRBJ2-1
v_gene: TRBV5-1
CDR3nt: TGCGCCAGCGCTTGGGAGGGTGAGCAGTTCTTC
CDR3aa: CASAWEGEQFF

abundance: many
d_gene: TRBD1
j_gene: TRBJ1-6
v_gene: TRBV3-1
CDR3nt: TGTGCCAGCAGCCAAGGGCAGGGGGGTCATCCCCTCCACTTT
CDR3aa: CASSQGQGGHPLHF

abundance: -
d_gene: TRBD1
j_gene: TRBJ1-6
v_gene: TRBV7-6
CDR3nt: TGTGCCAGCAGCTTAGAGGTCGGGACAGGAGACTCACCCCTCCACTTT
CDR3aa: CASSLEVGTGDSPLHF

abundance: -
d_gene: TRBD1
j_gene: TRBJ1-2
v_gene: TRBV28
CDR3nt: TGTGCCAGCAGAAGAAAGACAGGGATCGGCTATGGCTACACCTTC
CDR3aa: CASRRKTGIGYGYTF

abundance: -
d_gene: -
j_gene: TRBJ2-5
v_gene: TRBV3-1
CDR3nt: TGTGCCAGCAGCCTTTCCGGGAGAGGAGAGACCCAGTACTTC
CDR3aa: CASSLSGRGETQYF

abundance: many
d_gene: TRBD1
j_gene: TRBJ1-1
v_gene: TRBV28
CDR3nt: TGTGCCAGCAGTAAAGGGGGCGCGGTCCCCCCCTGGCCCTCAACTGAAGCTTTCTTT
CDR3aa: CASSKGGAVPPWPSTEAFF

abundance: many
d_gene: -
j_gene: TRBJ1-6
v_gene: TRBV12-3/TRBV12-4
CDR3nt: TGTGCCAGCAGTTTAACTGGGTTCCCTAATTCACCCCTCCACTTT
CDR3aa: CASSLTGFPNSPLHF

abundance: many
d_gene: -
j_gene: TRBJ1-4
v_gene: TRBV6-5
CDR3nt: TGTGCCAGCAGTTACGGGCAGGGAGGAATGGCTAATGAAAAACTGTTTTTT
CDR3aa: CASSYGQGGMANEKLFF

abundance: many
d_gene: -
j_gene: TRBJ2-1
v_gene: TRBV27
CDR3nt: TGTGCCAGCAGTTTAGGCACTAGCCGGGCCAATGAGCAGTTCTTC
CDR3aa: CASSLGTSRANEQFF

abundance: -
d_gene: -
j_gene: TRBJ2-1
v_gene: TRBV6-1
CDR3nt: TGTGCCAGCAGTGAGGGGACCTACAATGAGCAGTTCTTC
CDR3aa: CASSEGTYNEQFF

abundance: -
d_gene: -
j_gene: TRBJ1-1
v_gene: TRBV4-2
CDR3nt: TGTGCCAGCAGCCAAGATCAGGGCAGAGGAGCTTTCTTT
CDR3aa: CASSQDQGRGAFF

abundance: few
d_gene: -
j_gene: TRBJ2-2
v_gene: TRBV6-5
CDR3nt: TGTGCCAGCAGTTACTCGGTTTTCGGGACCGGGGAGCTGTTTTTT
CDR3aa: CASSYSVFGTGELFF

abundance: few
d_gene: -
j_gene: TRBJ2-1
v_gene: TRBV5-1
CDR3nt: TGCGCCAGCAGCGGAACACAAATAAGGGCTAATGAGCAGTTCTTC
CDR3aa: CASSGTQIRANEQFF

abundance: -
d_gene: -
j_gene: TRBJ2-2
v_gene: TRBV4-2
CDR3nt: TGTGCCAGCAGCCAAGAAGGAGGGCCCGGGGAGCTGTTTTTT
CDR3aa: CASSQEGGPGELFF

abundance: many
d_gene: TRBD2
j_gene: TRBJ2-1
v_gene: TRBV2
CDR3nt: TGTGCCAGCAGTGTCCCTAGCGGGAGGGCTTATTGGAATGAGCAGTTCTTC
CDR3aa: CASSVPSGRAYWNEQFF

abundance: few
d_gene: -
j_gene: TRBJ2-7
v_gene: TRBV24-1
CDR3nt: TGTGCCACCAGTGTTACTTTTGCGCGGTACTCCTACGAGCAGTACTTC
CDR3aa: CATSVTFARYSYEQYF

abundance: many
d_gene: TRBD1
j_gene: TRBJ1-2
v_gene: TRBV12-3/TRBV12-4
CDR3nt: TGTGCCAGCAGTTCTTCCCCCGGGACAGCCTATGGCTACACCTTC
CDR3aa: CASSSSPGTAYGYTF

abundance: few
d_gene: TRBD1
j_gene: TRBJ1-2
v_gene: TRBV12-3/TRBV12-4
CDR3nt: TGTGCCAGCAGGGGACAGCACTATGGCTACACCTTC
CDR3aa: CASRGQHYGYTF

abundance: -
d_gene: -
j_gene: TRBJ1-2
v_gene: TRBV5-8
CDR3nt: TGTGCCAGCAGCTTGGGTCCAACCCTAGATGGCTACACCTTC
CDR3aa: CASSLGPTLDGYTF

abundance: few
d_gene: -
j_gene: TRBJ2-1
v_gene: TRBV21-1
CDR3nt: TGTGCCAGCAGCAAACCCCCTCACCCCATCGCCGGGGATGAGCAGTTCTTC
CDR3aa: CASSKPPHPIAGDEQFF

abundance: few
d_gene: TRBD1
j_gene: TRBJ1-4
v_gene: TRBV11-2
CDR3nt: TGTGCCAGCAGCACCTCCGGGACAGTGGGTGAAAAACTGTTTTTT
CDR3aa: CASSTSGTVGEKLFF

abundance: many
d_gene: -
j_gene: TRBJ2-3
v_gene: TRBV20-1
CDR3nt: TGCAGTGCTAGAGGGGGGTATACTAGCACAGATACGCAGTATTTT
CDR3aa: CSARGGYTSTDTQYF

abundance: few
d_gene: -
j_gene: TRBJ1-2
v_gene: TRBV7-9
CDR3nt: TGTGCCAGCAGCTTCGCGGGGGCTAAGGCTGGCTACACCTTC
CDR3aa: CASSFAGAKAGYTF

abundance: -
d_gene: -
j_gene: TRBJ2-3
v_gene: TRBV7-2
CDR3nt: TGTGCCAGCAGCTTATCGGGCCCCACTCAACCCACAGATACGCAGTATTTT
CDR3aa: CASSLSGPTQPTDTQYF

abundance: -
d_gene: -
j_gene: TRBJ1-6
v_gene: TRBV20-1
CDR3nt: TGCAGTGCCAGACGGAGGAGATCACCCCTCCACTTT
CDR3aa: CSARRRRSPLHF

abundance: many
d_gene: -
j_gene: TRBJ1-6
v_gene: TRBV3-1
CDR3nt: TGTGCCAGCAGCCAAGGCGGGAGTTCACCCCTCCACTTT
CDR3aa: CASSQGGSSPLHF

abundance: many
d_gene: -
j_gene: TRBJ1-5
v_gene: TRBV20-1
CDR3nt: TGCAGTGCTAGGAGAGCTACTTTAAATAGCAATCAGCCCCAGCATTTT
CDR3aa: CSARRATLNSNQPQHF

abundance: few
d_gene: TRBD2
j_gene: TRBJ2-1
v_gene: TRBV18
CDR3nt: TGTGCCAGCTCACCACCCCTAGCGGGAGTGTCCTACAATGAGCAGTTCTTC
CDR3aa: CASSPPLAGVSYNEQFF

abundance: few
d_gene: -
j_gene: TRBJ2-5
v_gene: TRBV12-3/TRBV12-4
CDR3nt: TGTGCCAGCAGTTTAGCAGGGAGGGAGACCCAGTACTTC
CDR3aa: CASSLAGRETQYF

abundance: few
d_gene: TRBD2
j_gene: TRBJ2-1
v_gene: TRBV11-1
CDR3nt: TGTGCCAGCAGCTTAAGGGACTACTCCTACAATGAGCAGTTCTTC
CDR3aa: CASSLRDYSYNEQFF

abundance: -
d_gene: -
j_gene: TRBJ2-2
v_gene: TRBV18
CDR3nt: TGTGCCAGCTCACCACCGAGCGGCACCGGGGAGCTGTTTTTT
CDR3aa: CASSPPSGTGELFF

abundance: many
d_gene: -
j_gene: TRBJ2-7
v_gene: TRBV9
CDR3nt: TGTGCCAGCAGCGTAGCTGAGGGTTACGAGCAGTACTTC
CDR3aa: CASSVAEGYEQYF

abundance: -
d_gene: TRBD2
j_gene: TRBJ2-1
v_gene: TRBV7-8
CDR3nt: TGTGCCAGCAGCCCACGACTAGCGGGAGTTGGGTACAATGAGCAGTTCTTC
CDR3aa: CASSPRLAGVGYNEQFF